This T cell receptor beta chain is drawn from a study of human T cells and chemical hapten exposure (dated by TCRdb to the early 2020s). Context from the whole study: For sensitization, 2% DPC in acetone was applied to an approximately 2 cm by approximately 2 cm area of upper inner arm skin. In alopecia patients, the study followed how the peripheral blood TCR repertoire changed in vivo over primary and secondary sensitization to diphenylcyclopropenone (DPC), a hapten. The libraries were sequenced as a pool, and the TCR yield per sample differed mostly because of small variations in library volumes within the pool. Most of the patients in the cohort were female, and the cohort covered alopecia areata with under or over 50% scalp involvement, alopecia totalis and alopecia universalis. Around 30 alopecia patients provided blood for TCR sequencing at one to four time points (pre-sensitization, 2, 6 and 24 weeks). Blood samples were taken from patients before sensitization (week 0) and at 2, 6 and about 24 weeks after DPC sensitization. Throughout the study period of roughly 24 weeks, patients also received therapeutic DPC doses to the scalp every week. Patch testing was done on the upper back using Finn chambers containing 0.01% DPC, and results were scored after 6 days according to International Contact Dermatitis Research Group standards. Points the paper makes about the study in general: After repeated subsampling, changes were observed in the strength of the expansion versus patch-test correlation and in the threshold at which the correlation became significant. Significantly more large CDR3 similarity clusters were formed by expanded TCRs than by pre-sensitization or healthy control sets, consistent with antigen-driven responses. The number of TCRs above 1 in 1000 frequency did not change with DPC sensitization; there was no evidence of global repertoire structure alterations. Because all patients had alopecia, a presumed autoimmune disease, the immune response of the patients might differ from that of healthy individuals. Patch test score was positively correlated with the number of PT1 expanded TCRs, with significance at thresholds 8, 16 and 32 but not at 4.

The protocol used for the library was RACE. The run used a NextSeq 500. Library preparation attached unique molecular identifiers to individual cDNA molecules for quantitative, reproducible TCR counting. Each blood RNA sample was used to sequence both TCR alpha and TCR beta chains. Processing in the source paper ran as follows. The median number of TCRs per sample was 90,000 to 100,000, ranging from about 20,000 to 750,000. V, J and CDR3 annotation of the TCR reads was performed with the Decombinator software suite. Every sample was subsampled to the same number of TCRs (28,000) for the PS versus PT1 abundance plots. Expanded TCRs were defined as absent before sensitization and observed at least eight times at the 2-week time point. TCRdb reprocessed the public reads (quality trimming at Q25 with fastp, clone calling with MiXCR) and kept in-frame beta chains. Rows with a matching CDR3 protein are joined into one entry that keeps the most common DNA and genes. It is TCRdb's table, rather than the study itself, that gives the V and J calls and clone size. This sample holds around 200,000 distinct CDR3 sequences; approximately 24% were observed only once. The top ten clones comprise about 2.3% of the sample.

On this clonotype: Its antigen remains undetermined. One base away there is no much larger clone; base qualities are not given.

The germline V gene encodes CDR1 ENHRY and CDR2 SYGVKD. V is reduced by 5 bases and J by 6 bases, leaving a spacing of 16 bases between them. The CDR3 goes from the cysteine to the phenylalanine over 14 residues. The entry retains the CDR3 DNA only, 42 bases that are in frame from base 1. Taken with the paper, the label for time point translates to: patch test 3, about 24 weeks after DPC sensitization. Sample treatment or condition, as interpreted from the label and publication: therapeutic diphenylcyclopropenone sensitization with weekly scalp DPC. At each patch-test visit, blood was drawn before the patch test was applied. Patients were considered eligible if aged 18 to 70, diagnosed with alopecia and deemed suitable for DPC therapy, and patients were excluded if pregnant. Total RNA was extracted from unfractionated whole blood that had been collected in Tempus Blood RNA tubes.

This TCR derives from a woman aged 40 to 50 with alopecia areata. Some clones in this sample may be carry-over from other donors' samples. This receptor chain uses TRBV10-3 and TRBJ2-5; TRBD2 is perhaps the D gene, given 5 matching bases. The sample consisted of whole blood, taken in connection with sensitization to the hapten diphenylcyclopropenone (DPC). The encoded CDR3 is CAISNGLTLQTQYF. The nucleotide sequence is TGTGCCATCAGTAACGGACTTACCCTCCAGACCCAGTACTTC.